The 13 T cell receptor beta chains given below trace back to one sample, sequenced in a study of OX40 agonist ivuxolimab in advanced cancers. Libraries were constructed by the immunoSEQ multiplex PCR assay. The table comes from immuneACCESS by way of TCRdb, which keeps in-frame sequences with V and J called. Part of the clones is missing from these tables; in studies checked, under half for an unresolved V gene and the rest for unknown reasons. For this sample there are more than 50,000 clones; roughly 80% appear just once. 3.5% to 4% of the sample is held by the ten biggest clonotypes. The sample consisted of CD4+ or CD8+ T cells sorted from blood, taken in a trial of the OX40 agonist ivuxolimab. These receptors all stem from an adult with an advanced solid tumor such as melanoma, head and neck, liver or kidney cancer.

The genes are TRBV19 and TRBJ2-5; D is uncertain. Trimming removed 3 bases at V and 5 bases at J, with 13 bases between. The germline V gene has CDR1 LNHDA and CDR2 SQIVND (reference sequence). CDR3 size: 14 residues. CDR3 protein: CASSISQSWETQYF. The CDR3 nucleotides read TGTGCCAGTAGTATTTCGCAGAGCTGGGAGACCCAGTACTTC. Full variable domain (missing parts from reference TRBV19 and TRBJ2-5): DGGITQSPKYLFRKEGQNVTLSCEQNLNHDAMYWYRQDPGQGLRLIYYSQIVNDFQKGDIAEGYSVSREKKESFPLTVTSAQKNPTAFYLCASSISQSWETQYFGPGTRLLVL.

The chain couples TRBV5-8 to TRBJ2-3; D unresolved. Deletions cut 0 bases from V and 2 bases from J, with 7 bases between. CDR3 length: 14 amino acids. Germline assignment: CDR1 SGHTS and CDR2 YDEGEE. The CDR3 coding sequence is TGTGCCAGCAGCTTGGTTGGACCCACAGATACGCAGTATTTT. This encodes CASSLVGPTDTQYF.

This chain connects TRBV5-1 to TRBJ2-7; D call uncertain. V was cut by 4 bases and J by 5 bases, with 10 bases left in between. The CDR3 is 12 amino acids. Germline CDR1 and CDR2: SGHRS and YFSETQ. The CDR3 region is CASSHLTNEQYF. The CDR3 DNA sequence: TGCGCCAGCAGCCACTTAACGAACGAGCAGTACTTC.

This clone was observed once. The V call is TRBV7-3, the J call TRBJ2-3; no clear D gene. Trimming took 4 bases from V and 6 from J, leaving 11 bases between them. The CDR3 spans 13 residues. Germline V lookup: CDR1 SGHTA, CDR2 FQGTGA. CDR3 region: CASSYTLGDTQYF. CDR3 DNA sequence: TGTGCCAGCAGCTACACACTGGGGGATACGCAGTATTTT. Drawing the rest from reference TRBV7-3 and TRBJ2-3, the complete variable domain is GAGVSQTPSNKVTEKGKYVELRCDPISGHTALYWYRQSLGQGPEFLIYFQGTGAADDSGLPNDRFFAVRPEGSVSTLKIQRTERGDSAVYLCASSYTLGDTQYFGPGTRLTVL.

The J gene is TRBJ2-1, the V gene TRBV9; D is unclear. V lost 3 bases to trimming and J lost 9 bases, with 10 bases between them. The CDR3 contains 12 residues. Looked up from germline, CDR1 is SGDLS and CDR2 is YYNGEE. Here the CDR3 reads CASSGDWAEQFF. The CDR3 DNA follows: TGTGCCAGCAGCGGAGATTGGGCTGAGCAGTTCTTC.

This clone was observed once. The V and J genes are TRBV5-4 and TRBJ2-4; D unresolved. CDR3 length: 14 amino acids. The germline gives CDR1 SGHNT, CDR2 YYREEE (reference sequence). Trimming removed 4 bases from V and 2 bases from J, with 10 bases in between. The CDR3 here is CASSPLNTKNIQYF. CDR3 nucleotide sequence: TGTGCCAGCAGCCCTCTGAACACCAAAAACATTCAGTACTTC.

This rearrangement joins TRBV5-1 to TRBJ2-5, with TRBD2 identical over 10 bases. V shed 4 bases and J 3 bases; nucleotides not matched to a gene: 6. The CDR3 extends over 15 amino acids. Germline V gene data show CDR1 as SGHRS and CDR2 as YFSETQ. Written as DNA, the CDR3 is TGCGCCAGCAGCATTGGGACTAGCGCAGAAGAGACCCAGTACTTC. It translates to CASSIGTSAEETQYF.

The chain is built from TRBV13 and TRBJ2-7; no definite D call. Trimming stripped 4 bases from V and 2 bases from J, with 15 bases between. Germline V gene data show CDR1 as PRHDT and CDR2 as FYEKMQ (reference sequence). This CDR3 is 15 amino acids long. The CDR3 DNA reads TGTGCCAGCAGCTCTCTAGAAAAACCAACCTACGAGCAGTACTTC. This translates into CASSSLEKPTYEQYF.

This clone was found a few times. The CDR3 DNA reads as TGTGCCAGCAGCTCTACTATGCACACAGATACGCAGTATTTT. Amino acids: CASSSTMHTDTQYF. V and J are TRBV11-3 and TRBJ2-3; no clear D. Germline CDR1 and CDR2: SGHNT and YENEEA. V lost 4 bases, J lost 2 bases, and 10 bases lay in between. The CDR3 is 14 residues long.

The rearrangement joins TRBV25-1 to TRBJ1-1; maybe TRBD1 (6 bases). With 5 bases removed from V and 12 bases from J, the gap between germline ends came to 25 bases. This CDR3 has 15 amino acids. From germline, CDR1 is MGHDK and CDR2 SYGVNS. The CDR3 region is CASSPGQGIADGTFF. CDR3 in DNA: TGTGCCAGCAGTCCGGGGCAGGGGATCGCAGACGGCACTTTCTTT.

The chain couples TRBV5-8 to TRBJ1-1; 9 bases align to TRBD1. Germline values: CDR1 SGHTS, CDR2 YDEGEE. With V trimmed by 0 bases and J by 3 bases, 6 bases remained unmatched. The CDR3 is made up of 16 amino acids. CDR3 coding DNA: TGTGCCAGCAGCTTGGGAGGACAGGGGTTTGACACTGAAGCTTTCTTT. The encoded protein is CASSLGGQGFDTEAFF.

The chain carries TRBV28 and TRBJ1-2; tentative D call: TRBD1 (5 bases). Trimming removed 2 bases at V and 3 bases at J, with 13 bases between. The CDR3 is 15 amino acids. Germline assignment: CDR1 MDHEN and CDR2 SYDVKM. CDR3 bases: TGTGCCAGCAGTTTAAGCGGGGCGGTGGACTATGGCTACACCTTC. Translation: CASSLSGAVDYGYTF.

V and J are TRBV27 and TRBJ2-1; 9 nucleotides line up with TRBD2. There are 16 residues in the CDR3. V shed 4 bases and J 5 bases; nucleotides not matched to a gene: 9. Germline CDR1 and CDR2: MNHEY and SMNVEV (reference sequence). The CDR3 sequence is CASSSLPGLANNEQFF. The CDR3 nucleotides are TGTGCCAGCAGTTCCCTGCCGGGACTAGCTAACAATGAGCAGTTCTTC.